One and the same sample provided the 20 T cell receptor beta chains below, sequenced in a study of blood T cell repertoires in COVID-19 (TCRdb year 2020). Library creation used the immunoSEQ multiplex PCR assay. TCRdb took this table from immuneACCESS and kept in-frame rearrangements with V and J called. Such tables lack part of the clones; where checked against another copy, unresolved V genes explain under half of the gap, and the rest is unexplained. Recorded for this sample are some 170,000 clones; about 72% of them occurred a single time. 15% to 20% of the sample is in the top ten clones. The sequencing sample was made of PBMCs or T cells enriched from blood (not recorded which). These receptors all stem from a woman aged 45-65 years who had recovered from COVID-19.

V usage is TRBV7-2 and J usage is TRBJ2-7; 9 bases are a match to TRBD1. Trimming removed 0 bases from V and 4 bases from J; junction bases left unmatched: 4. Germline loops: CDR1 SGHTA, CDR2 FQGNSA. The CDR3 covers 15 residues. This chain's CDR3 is CASSLAGQGSYEQYF. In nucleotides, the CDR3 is TGTGCCAGCAGCTTAGCGGGACAGGGATCTTACGAGCAGTACTTC. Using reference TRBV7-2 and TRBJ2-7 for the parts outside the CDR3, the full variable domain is GAGVSQSPSNKVTEKGKDVELRCDPISGHTALYWYRQSLGQGLEFLIYFQGNSAPDKSGLPSDRFSAERTGGSVSTLTIQRTQQEDSAVYLCASSLAGQGSYEQYFGPGTRLTVT.

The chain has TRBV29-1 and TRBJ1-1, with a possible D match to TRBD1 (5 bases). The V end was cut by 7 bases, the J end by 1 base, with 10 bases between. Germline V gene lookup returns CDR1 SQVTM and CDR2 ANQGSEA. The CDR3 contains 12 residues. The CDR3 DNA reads TGCAGCGGGGGACGGGGGAACACTGAAGCTTTCTTT. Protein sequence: CSGGRGNTEAFF.

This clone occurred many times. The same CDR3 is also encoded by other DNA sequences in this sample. The CDR3 is CASSYFRGREQYF. CDR3 in DNA: TGTGCCAGCAGTTACTTCAGGGGGCGCGAGCAGTACTTC. The chain combines TRBV6-5 with TRBJ2-7; 8 bases line up with TRBD1. V was pared by 1 base and J by 6 bases, with 2 bases of the junction left unmatched. The CDR3 spans 13 residues. Germline V lookup: CDR1 MNHEY, CDR2 SVGAGI.

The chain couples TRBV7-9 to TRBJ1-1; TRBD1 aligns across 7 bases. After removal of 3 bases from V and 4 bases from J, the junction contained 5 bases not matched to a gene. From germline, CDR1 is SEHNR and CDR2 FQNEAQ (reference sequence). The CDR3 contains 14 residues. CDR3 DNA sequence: TGTGCCAGCAGCTTGACAGGGCTGGGCACTGAAGCTTTCTTT. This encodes CASSLTGLGTEAFF.

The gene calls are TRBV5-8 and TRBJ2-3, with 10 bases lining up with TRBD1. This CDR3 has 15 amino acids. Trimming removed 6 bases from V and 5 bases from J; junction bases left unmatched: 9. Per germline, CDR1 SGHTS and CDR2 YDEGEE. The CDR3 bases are TGTGCCAGCATCCCCGGGACAGGGGCGGTAGATACGCAGTATTTT. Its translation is CASIPGTGAVDTQYF.

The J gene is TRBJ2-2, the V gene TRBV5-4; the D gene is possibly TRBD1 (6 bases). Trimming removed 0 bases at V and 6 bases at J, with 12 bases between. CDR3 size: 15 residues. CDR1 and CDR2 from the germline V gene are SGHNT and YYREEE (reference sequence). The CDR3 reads CASSLGGTGPGELFF. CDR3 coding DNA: TGTGCCAGCAGCTTGGGCGGAACAGGGCCCGGGGAGCTGTTTTTT.

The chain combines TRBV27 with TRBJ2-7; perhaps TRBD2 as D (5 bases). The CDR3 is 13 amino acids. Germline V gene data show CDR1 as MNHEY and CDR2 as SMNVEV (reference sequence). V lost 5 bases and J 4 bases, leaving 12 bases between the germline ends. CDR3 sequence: CASSGEGRYEQYF. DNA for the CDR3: TGTGCCAGCAGTGGTGAGGGTCGATACGAGCAGTACTTC.

This CDR3 is CASSPIILREYNEQFF. CDR3 nucleotides: TGTGCCAGCTCACCTATCATATTGCGGGAGTACAATGAGCAGTTCTTC. This chain uses TRBV18 with TRBJ2-1, with 7 positions matching TRBD2. The CDR3 contains 16 residues. With 3 bases clipped from V and 4 bases from J, the junction kept 9 bases outside the gene matches. Germline V gives CDR1 KGHSH, CDR2 LQKENI.

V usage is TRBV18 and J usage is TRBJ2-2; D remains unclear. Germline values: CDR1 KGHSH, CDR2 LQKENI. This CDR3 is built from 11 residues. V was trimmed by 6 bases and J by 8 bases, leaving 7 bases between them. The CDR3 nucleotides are TGTGCCAGCTCTTCAGGAGGGGAGCTGTTTTTT. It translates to CASSSGGELFF.

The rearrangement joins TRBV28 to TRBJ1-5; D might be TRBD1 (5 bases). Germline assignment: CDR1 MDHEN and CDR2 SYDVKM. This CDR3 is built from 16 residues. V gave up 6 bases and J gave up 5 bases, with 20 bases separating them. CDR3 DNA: TGTGCCAGCAGCTCGCCGGAGGGACGCAATGATCAGCCCCAGCATTTT. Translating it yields CASSSPEGRNDQPQHF.

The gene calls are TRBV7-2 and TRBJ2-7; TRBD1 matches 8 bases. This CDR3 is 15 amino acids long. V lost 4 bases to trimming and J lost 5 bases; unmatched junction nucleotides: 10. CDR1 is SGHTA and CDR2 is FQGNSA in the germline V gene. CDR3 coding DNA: TGTGCCAGCAGCTCGTCCAGGGGGCGCGGGAACGAGCAGTACTTC. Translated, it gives CASSSSRGRGNEQYF.

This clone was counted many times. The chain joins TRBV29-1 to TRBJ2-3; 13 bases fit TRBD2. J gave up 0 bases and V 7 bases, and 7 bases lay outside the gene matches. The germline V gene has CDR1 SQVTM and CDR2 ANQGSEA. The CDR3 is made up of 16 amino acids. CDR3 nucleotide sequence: TGCAGCGCCAAGACGACTAGCGGGAGGAGCACAGATACGCAGTATTTT. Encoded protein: CSAKTTSGRSTDTQYF.

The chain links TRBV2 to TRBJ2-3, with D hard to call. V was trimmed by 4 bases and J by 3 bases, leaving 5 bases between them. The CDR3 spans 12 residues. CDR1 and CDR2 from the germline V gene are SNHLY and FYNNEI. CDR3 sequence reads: CASSVSTDTQYF. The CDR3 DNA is TGTGCCAGCAGTGTCTCGACAGATACGCAGTATTTT.

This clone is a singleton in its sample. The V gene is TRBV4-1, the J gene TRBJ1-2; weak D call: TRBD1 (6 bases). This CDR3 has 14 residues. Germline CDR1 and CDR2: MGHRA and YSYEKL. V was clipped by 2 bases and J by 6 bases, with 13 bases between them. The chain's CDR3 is CASSQPGTKNGYTF. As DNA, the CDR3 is TGCGCCAGCAGCCAACCCGGGACAAAGAATGGCTACACCTTC.

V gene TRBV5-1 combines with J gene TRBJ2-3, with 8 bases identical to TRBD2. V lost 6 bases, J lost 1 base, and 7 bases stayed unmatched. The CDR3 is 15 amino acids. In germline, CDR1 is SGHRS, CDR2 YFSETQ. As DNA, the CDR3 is TGCGCCAGCACCTCGGGACTAGTTGGCACAGATACGCAGTATTTT. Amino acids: CASTSGLVGTDTQYF.

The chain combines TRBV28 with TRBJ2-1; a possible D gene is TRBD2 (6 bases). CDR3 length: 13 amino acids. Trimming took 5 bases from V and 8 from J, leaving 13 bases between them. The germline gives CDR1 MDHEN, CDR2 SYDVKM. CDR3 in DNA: TGTGCCAGCAGTCCACCCCCGGGGGATGAGCAGTTCTTC. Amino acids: CASSPPPGDEQFF.

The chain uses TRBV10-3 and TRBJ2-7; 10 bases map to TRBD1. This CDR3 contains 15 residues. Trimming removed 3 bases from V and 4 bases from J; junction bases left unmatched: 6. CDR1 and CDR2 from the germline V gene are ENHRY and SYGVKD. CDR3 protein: CAISEPGQGNYEQYF. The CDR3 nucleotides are TGTGCCATCAGTGAACCGGGACAGGGGAATTACGAGCAGTACTTC.

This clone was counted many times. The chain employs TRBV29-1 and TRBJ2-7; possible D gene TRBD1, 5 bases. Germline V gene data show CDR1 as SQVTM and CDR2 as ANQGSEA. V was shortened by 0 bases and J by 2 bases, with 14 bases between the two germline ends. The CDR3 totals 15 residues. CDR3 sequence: CSVEEGGGQAYEQYF. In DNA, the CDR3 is TGCAGCGTTGAAGAAGGTGGCGGACAAGCCTACGAGCAGTACTTC.

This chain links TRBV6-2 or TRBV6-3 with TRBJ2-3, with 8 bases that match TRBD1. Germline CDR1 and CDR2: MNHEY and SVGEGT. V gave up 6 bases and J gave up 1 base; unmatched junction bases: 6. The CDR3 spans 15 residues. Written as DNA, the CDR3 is TGTGCCAGCAGCACCGGACAGGGTCGCACAGATACGCAGTATTTT. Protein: CASSTGQGRTDTQYF.

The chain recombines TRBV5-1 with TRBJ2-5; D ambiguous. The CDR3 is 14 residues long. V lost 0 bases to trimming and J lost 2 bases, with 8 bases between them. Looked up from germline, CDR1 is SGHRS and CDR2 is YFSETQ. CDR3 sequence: CASSLDPRQETQYF. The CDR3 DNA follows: TGCGCCAGCAGCTTGGATCCTAGGCAAGAGACCCAGTACTTC.